This T cell receptor (beta chain) was identified during a study of cytomegalovirus exposure and HLA in healthy donors. As regards this clone: The antigen remains unidentified.

This PCR relied on a set of 60 Vbeta primers and 13 Jbeta primers. Data came from immunoSEQ multiplex PCR; TCRdb stores just in-frame clones and leaves some out. The repertoire shows 200,000 or so clones; the top ten hold over 0.95%. Broader study findings: Several of the most significant clusters appeared, in a later analysis, to be linked to common viral pathogens. Most TCR sequences were rare, but some public TCRs occurred in many donors.

This CDR3 has 14 residues. Looked up from germline, CDR1 is SGHKS and CDR2 is YYEKEE (reference sequence). V shed 3 bases and J 1 base; nucleotides not matched to a gene: 1. The sequenced sample consisted of PBMCs. This receptor was obtained from a girl aged 2 to 9 in good health and CMV-seropositive. The gene calls are TRBV5-5 and TRBJ1-1, with 9 bases fitting TRBD1. DNA of the CDR3: TGTGCCAGCAGCTCGGGACAGGGGAACACTGAAGCTTTCTTT. Its translation: CASSSGQGNTEAFF.